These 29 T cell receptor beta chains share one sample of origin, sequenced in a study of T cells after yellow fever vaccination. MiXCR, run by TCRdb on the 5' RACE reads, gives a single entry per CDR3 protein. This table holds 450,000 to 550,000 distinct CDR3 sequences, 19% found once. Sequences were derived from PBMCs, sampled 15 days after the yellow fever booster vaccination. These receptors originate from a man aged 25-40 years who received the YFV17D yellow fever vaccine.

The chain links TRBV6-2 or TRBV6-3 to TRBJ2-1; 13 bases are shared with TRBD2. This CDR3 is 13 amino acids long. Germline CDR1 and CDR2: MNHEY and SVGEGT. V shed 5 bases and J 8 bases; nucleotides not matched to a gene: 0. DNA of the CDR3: TGTGCCAGCAGTGGACTAGCGGGAGATGAGCAGTTCTTC. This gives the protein CASSGLAGDEQFF.

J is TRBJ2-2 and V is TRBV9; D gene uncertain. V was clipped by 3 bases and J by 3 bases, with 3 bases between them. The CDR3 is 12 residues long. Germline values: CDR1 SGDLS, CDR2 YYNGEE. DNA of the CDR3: TGTGCCAGCAGCGCGGACACCGGGGAGCTGTTTTTT. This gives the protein CASSADTGELFF.

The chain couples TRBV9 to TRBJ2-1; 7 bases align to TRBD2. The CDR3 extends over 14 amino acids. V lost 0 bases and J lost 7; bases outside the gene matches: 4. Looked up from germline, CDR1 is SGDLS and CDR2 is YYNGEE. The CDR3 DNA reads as TGTGCCAGCAGCGTAGAAGCGGGATTGAATGAGCAGTTCTTC. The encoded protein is CASSVEAGLNEQFF.

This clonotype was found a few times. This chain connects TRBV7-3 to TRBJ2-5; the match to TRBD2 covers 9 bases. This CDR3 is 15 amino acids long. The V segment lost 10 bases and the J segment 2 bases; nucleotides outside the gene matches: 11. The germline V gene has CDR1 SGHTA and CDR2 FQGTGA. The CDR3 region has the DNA TGTGCCACGAGAGAAGTAGCGGGGGCACAAGAGACCCAGTACTTC. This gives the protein CATREVAGAQETQYF.

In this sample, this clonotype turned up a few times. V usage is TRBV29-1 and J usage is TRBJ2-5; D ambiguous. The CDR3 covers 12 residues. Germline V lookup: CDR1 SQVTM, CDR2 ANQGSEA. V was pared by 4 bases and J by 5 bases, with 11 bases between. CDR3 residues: CSVGARRETQYF. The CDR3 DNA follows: TGCAGCGTTGGGGCTAGACGCGAGACCCAGTACTTC.

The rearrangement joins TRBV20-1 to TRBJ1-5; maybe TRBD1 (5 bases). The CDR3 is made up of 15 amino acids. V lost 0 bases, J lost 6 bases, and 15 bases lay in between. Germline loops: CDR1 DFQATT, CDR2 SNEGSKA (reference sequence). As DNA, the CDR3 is TGCAGTGCTAGAGATCGAATGGGGGAAGGTCAGCCCCAGCATTTT. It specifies CSARDRMGEGQPQHF.

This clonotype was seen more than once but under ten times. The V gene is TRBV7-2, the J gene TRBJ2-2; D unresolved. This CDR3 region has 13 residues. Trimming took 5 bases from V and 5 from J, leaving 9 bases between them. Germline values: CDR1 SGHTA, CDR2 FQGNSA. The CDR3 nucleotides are TGTGCCAGCAGCCACGGTTCTACCGGGGAGCTGTTTTTT. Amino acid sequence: CASSHGSTGELFF.

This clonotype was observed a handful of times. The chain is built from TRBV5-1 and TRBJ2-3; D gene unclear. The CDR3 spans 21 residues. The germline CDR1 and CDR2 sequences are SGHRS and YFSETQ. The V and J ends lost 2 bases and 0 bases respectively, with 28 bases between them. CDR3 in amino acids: CASSFGSSLSLVGMSTDTQYF. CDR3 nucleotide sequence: TGCGCCAGCAGCTTCGGTTCTTCTCTATCACTGGTGGGGATGAGCACAGATACGCAGTATTTT. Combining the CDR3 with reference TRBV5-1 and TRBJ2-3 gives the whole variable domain KAGVTQTPRYLIKTRGQQVTLSCSPISGHRSVSWYQQTPGQGLQFLFEYFSETQRNKGNFPGRFSGRQFSNSRSEMNVSTLELGDSALYLCASSFGSSLSLVGMSTDTQYFGPGTRLTVL.

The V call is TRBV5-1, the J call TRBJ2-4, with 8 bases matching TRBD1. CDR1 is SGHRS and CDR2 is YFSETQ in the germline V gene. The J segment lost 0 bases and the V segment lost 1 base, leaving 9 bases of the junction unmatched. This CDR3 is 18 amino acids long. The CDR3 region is CASSLTGTGAPAKNIQYF. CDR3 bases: TGCGCCAGCAGCTTGACCGGGACAGGTGCTCCAGCCAAAAACATTCAGTACTTC.

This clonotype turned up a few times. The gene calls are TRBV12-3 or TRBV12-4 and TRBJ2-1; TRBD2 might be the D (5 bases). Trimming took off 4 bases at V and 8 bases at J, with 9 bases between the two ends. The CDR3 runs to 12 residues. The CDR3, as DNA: TGTGCCAGCAGTTACGGGGTTGATGAGCAGTTCTTC. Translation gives CASSYGVDEQFF.

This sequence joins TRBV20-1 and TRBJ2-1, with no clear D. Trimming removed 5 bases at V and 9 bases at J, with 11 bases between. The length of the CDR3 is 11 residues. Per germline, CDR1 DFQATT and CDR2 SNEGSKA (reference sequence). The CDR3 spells CSAPYSREQFF. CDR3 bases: TGCAGTGCTCCTTATTCCCGTGAGCAGTTCTTC.

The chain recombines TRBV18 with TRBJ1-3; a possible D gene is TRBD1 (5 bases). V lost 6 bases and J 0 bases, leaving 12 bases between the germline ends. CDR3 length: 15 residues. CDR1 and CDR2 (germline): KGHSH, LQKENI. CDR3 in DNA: TGTGCCAGCTCGCGACAGACTGCCTCTGGAAACACCATATATTTT. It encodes CASSRQTASGNTIYF.

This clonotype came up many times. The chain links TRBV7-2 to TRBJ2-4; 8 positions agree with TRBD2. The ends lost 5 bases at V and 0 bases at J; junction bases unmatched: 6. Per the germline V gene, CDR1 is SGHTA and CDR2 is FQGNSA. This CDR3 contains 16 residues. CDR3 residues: CASSPLAGLAKNIQYF. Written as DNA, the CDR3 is TGTGCCAGCAGCCCTCTAGCGGGCCTAGCCAAAAACATTCAGTACTTC.

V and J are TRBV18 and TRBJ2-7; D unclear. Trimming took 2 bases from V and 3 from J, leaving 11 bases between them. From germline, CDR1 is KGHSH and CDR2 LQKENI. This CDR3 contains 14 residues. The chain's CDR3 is CASSPREAGYEQYF. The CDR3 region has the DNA TGTGCCAGCTCACCAAGAGAGGCCGGCTACGAGCAGTACTTC.

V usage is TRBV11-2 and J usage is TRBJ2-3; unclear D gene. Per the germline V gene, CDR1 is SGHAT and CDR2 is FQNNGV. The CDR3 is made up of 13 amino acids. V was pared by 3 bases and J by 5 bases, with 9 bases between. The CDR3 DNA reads TGTGCCAGCAGCTTTCTCCTTGGAGATACGCAGTATTTT. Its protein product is CASSFLLGDTQYF.

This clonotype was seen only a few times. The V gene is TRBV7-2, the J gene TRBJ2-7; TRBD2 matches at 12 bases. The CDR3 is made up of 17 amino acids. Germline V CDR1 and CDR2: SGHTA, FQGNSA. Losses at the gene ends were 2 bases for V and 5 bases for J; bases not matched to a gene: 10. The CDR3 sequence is CASSLLAGGPKGNEQYF. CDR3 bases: TGTGCCAGCAGCTTACTAGCGGGAGGGCCTAAAGGCAACGAGCAGTACTTC.

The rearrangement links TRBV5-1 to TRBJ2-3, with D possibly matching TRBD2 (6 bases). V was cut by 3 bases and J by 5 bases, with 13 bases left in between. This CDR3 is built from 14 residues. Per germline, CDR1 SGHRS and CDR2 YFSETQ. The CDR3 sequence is CASSSTSGGDTQYF. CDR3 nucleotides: TGCGCCAGCAGCTCGACCTCCGGGGGAGATACGCAGTATTTT.

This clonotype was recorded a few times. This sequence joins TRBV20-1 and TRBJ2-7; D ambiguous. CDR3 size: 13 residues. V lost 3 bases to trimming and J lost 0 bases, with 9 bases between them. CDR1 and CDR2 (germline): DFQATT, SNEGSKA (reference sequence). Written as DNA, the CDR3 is TGCAGTGCTAGGCCCCCCTCCTCCTACGAGCAGTACTTC. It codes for CSARPPSSYEQYF.

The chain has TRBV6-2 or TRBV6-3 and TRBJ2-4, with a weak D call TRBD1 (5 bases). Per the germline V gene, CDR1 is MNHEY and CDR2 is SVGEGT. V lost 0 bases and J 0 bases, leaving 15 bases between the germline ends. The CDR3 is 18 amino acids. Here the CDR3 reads CASSYSIGENIAKNIQYF. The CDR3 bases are TGTGCCAGCAGTTACTCGATAGGGGAAAATATAGCCAAAAACATTCAGTACTTC.

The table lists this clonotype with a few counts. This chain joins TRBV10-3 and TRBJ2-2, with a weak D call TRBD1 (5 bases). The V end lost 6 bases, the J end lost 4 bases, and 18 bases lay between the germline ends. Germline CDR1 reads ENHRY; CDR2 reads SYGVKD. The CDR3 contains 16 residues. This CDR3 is CAISLQGTRTTGELFF. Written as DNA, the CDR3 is TGTGCCATCAGCCTCCAGGGAACCAGGACCACCGGGGAGCTGTTTTTT.

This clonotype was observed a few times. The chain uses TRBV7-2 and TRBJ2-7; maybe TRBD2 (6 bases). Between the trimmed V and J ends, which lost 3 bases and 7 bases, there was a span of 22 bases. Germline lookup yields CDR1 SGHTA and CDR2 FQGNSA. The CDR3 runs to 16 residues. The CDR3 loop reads CASSFDRDSIKKEQYF. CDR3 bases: TGTGCCAGCAGCTTTGACCGGGACTCTATTAAAAAAGAGCAGTACTTC.

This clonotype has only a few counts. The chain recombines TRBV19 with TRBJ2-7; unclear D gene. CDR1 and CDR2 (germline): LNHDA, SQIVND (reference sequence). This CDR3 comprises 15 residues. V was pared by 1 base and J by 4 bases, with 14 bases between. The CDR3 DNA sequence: TGTGCCAGTAGTATAGGAGAAGCGCCGATTTACGAGCAGTACTTC. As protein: CASSIGEAPIYEQYF. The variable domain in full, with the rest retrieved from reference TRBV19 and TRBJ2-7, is DGGITQSPKYLFRKEGQNVTLSCEQNLNHDAMYWYRQDPGQGLRLIYYSQIVNDFQKGDIAEGYSVSREKKESFPLTVTSAQKNPTAFYLCASSIGEAPIYEQYFGPGTRLTVT.

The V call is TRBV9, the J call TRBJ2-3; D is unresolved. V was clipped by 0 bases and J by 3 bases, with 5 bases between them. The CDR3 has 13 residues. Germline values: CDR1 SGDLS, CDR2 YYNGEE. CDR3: CASSVEATDTQYF. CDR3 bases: TGTGCCAGCAGCGTAGAAGCAACAGATACGCAGTATTTT.

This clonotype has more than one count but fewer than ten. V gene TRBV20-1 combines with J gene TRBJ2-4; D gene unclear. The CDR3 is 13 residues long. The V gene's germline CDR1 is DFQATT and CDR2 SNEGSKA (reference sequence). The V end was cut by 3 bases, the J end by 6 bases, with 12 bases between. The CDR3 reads CSASPAARNIQYF. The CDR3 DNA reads TGCAGTGCTAGTCCCGCCGCGAGAAACATTCAGTACTTC.

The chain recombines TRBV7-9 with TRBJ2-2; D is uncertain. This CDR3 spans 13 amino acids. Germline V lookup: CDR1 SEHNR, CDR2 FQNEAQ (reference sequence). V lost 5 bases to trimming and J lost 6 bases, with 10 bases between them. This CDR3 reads CASSPWVAGELFF. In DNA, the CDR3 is TGTGCCAGCAGCCCATGGGTGGCCGGGGAGCTGTTTTTT.

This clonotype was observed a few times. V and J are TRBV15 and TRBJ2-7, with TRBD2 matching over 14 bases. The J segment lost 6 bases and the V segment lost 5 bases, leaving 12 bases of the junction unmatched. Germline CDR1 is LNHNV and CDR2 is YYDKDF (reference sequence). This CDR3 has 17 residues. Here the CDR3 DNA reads TGTGCCACCAGCGCCGGGCCGGGACTAGCGGGAGAGCCCGAGCAGTACTTC. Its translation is CATSAGPGLAGEPEQYF.

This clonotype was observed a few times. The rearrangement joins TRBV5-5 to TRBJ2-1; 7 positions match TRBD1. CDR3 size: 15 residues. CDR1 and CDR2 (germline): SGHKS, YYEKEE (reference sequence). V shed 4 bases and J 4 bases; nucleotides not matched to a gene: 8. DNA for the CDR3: TGTGCCAGCAGCGTCCGGGACAGTTCGTACAATGAGCAGTTCTTC. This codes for CASSVRDSSYNEQFF.

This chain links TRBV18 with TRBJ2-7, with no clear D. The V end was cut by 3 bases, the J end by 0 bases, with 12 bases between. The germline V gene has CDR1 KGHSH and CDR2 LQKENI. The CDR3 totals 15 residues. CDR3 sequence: CASSPKTGDSYEQYF. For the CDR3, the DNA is TGTGCCAGCTCACCTAAGACTGGTGACTCCTACGAGCAGTACTTC.

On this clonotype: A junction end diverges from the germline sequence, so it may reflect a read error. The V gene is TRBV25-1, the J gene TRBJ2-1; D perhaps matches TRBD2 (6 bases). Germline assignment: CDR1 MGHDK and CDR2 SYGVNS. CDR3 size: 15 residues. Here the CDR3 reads CASGETGTGKIEQFF. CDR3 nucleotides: TGTGCCAGCGGTGAAACCGGGACTGGTAAAATAGAGCAGTTCTTC.